The 17 T cell receptor beta chains below come from one sample, sequenced in a study of T cell clonality in common variable immunodeficiency (dated by TCRdb to the mid-2010s). The library was generated by the immunoSEQ multiplex PCR assay. Drawn from immuneACCESS, this table holds only the in-frame rearrangements with V and J called that TCRdb kept. Clones are partly lost; checked studies trace under half to an unresolved V gene and leave the rest unexplained. This sample shows approximately 40,000 clones, and none of them turns up only once. Of the sample, roughly a tenth is held by the ten largest clones. Sequencing was carried out using peripheral blood mononuclear cells. These receptor sequences come from a person between 18 and 70 years old in good health.

Ten or more counts support this clone. The read gets to within 3 residues of the CDR3 end, and the germline J gene fills in the rest. Other nucleotide sequences from this sample produce the same CDR3. The gene calls are TRBV20-1 and TRBJ2-2; D gene unclear. The CDR3 spans 12 residues. Germline CDR1 reads DFQATT; CDR2 reads SNEGSKA (reference sequence). The CDR3 DNA, read in part, is TGCAGCGCTGCTAGGTTTCCCGGGGAG. Residues: CSAARFPGE. The full CDR3 is CSAARFPGELFF.

Many counts were recorded for this clone. The CDR3 extends 3 residues past the end of the read, so its final part is completed from the germline J gene. This chain uses TRBV5-1 with TRBJ2-1; D is perhaps TRBD2 (5 bases). V was shortened by 0 bases and J by 8 bases, with 15 bases between the two germline ends. The CDR3 extends over 15 amino acids. Looked up from germline, CDR1 is SGHRS and CDR2 is YFSETQ. The CDR3 DNA, read in part, is TGCGCCAGCAGCTTGGGTCTAGCAGATTCCCATGAG. It encodes CASSLGLADSHE. The complete CDR3 sequence is CASSLGLADSHEQFF.

On this clone itself: The read is 3 residues too short to cover the CDR3 end, so that end is filled in from the germline J gene. The chain recombines TRBV11-2 with TRBJ2-1; 8 bases agree with TRBD1. The J segment lost 7 bases and the V segment lost 5 bases, leaving 10 bases of the junction unmatched. The CDR3 is 15 residues long. Germline CDR1 and CDR2: SGHAT and FQNNGV. CDR3: CASSPRQGAENEQFF. CDR3 bases read: TGTGCCAGCAGCCCCCGTCAGGGGGCTGAAAATGAG.

This clone was observed many times. The sequence runs out 3 residues before the end of the CDR3; the remainder is reconstructed from the germline J gene. V and J are TRBV11-2 and TRBJ2-2; tentative D call: TRBD1 (5 bases). Germline V lookup: CDR1 SGHAT, CDR2 FQNNGV. There are 14 residues in the CDR3. The ends were cut back, 4 bases at V and 2 bases at J, with 8 bases in the middle. The CDR3 protein is CASSSGQNTGELFF. CDR3 DNA, as far as it was read: TGTGCCAGCAGCTCCGGACAAAACACCGGGGAG.

This clone was recorded many times. With the read ending 3 residues before the CDR3 end, the germline J gene is used to fill in that end. The genes are TRBV5-1 and TRBJ1-4; 8 positions agree with TRBD1. Looked up from germline, CDR1 is SGHRS and CDR2 is YFSETQ. The CDR3 sequence is 15 residues long. The ends lost 0 bases at V and 8 bases at J; junction bases unmatched: 6. This chain's CDR3 is CASSLGAGGVEKLFF. The DNA read from the CDR3 is TGCGCCAGCAGCTTGGGGGCAGGGGGCGTGGAAAAA.

This clone was observed many times. The CDR3 end lies 3 residues beyond the end of the read and is filled in from the germline J gene. The J gene is TRBJ2-3, the V gene TRBV7-3; tentative D call: TRBD1 (6 bases). Trimming stripped 6 bases from V and 8 bases from J, with 12 bases between. The CDR3 has 12 residues. Germline assignment: CDR1 SGHTA and CDR2 FQGTGA. The CDR3 sequence: CASSSVQGTQYF. The sequenced CDR3 bases are TGTGCCAGCAGTTCAGTACAGGGTACG. Using reference TRBV7-3 and TRBJ2-3 for the parts outside the CDR3, the full variable domain is GAGVSQTPSNKVTEKGKYVELRCDPISGHTALYWYRQSLGQGPEFLIYFQGTGAADDSGLPNDRFFAVRPEGSVSTLKIQRTERGDSAVYLCASSSVQGTQYFGPGTRLTVL.

This clone has ten or more counts. The read terminates 3 residues ahead of where the CDR3 ends, so the germline J gene completes it. The V and J genes are TRBV6-2 or TRBV6-3 and TRBJ1-5; D ambiguous. The germline V gene encodes CDR1 MNHEY and CDR2 SVGEGT. This CDR3 is 11 amino acids long. V was shortened by 4 bases and J by 6 bases, with 4 bases between the two germline ends. The CDR3 bases that were read are TGTGCCAGCAGTTCGGGTCAGCCC. Amino acid sequence: CASSSGQP. The whole CDR3 sequence reads CASSSGQPQHF.

This clone has at least ten counts. The read terminates 3 residues ahead of where the CDR3 ends, so the germline J gene completes it. The chain has TRBV7-9 and TRBJ2-5, with D possibly being TRBD2 (6 bases). Germline V gene sequence: CDR1 SEHNR, CDR2 FQNEAQ (reference sequence). The germline V and J ends were trimmed by 5 bases and 3 bases, with 10 bases remaining between them. This CDR3 contains 13 residues. The CDR3 here is CASSRDLEETQYF. The covered CDR3 bases are TGTGCCAGCAGCCGGGACTTGGAAGAGACC.

A few counts support this clone. The sequence runs out 3 residues before the end of the CDR3; the remainder is reconstructed from the germline J gene. The chain links TRBV7-9 to TRBJ2-3; either TRBD1 or TRBD2 may fit D (5 bases each). The V gene's germline CDR1 is SEHNR and CDR2 FQNEAQ (reference sequence). The V gene lost 6 bases and the J gene lost 4 bases, with 8 bases spanning the gap. The CDR3 is 12 amino acids. The sequenced part of the CDR3 DNA is TGTGCCAGCAGGCAGGGAGCAGATACG. Translated, it gives CASRQGADT. From start to end, the CDR3 is CASRQGADTQYF.

At least ten counts were recorded for this clone. The observed sequence ends 3 residues before the CDR3 terminus, with the missing tail filled in from the germline J gene. V usage is TRBV7-3 and J usage is TRBJ2-3, with 8 positions matching TRBD2. Germline CDR1 reads SGHTA; CDR2 reads FQGTGA. This CDR3 is 14 amino acids long. The V gene end was trimmed by 4 bases and the J gene end by 6 bases; junction bases not matched to a gene: 6. CDR3: CASSSGSGGDTQYF. The CDR3 bases that were read are TGTGCCAGCAGCTCTGGTTCGGGGGGGGATACG.

This clone was counted at least ten times. The CDR3 sequence: CASSAGHNEQFF. CDR3 bases read: TGTGCCAGCAGCGCAGGGCACAATGAG. The J gene is TRBJ2-1, the V gene TRBV14, with D tentatively TRBD1 (5 bases). The read finishes 3 residues shy of the CDR3 end, and the germline J gene is used to complete it. Germline V gene sequence: CDR1 SGHDN, CDR2 FVKESK. The CDR3 sequence is 12 residues long. V shed 5 bases and J shed 5 bases, with 7 bases lying between them. Combining the CDR3 with reference TRBV14 and TRBJ2-1 gives the whole variable domain EAGVTQFPSHSVIEKGQTVTLRCDPISGHDNLYWYRRVMGKEIKFLLHFVKESKQDESGMPNNRFLAERTGGTYSTLKVQPAELEDSGVYFCASSAGHNEQFFGPGTRLTVL.

To note about this clone: A junction boundary mismatches the germline segment, possibly from a read error. Coverage ceases 3 residues before the CDR3 finishes, and the germline J gene fills in the end. V and J are TRBV7-2 and TRBJ2-1, with D perhaps TRBD2 (5 bases). The CDR3 runs 15 residues. Germline assignment: CDR1 SGHTA and CDR2 FQGNSA. The sequenced part of the CDR3 DNA is TGTGCCAGCGGCTTAATGGTAGGACTCTACAATGAG. Translated, it gives CASGLMVGLYNE. The entire CDR3 reads CASGLMVGLYNEQFF. The full variable domain, its missing parts supplied by reference TRBV7-2 and TRBJ2-1, is GAGVSQSPSNKVTEKGKDVELRCDPISGHTALYWYRQSLGQGLEFLIYFQGNSAPDKSGLPSDRFSAERTGGSVSTLTIQRTQQEDSAVYLCASGLMVGLYNEQFFGPGTRLTVL.

The table lists this clone with many counts. The observed sequence ends 3 residues before the CDR3 terminus, with the missing tail filled in from the germline J gene. This chain joins TRBV19 and TRBJ1-1; D is perhaps TRBD1 (6 bases). The CDR3 extends over 14 amino acids. V was shortened by 7 bases and J by 3 bases, with 15 bases between the two germline ends. Germline values: CDR1 LNHDA, CDR2 SQIVND (reference sequence). CDR3 residues: CASTKEGGDTEAFF. Partial CDR3 DNA: TGTGCCAGTACGAAAGAGGGGGGGGACACTGAA.

There are many counts of this clone. The CDR3 end lies 3 residues beyond the end of the read and is filled in from the germline J gene. The chain couples TRBV27 to TRBJ1-2; D is uncertain. This CDR3 is 15 amino acids long. V was trimmed by 5 bases and J by 2 bases, leaving 15 bases between them. CDR1 MNHEY and CDR2 SMNVEV come from the germline V gene (reference sequence). The sequenced part of the CDR3 DNA is TGTGCCAGCAGTACGACACCTAGACTAAACTATGGC. Translating it yields CASSTTPRLNYG. The whole CDR3 sequence reads CASSTTPRLNYGYTF.

This clone was seen repeatedly, ten times or more. Coverage ceases 3 residues before the CDR3 finishes, and the germline J gene fills in the end. The rearrangement uses TRBV29-1 and TRBJ1-1, with 12 bases aligning to TRBD1. The length of the CDR3 is 12 residues. With V trimmed by 7 bases and J by 4 bases, 1 base remained unmatched. In germline, CDR1 is SQVTM, CDR2 ANQGSEA. CDR3 protein: CSGDRGPTEAFF. The sequenced CDR3 bases are TGCAGCGGGGACAGGGGGCCCACTGAA.

This clone was observed many times. The CDR3 extends 3 residues past the end of the read, so its final part is completed from the germline J gene. This rearrangement joins TRBV20-1 to TRBJ2-1, with 10 bases aligning to TRBD2. V lost 6 bases, J lost 6 bases, and 8 bases stayed unmatched. The CDR3 length is 14 residues. The V gene's germline CDR1 is DFQATT and CDR2 SNEGSKA (reference sequence). CDR3: CSATAGGLGNEQFF. CDR3 bases read: TGCAGTGCCACAGCGGGGGGGCTGGGCAATGAG.

This clone was recorded at least ten times. The observed sequence ends 3 residues before the CDR3 terminus, with the missing tail filled in from the germline J gene. This sequence joins TRBV5-1 and TRBJ2-3; 7 bases align to TRBD1. The V and J ends lost 6 bases and 4 bases, in that order; junction bases with no gene match: 17. This CDR3 has 17 amino acids. Germline V gene lookup returns CDR1 SGHRS and CDR2 YFSETQ. CDR3 DNA (partial): TGCGCCAGCACCATGCAACCAGGGGGTAGGGGCGCAGATACG. Amino acids: CASTMQPGGRGADT. The whole CDR3 protein reads CASTMQPGGRGADTQYF.